Presented here are 16 T cell receptor beta chains from one specimen sequenced in a study of regulatory T cells in long-lasting Graves disease. Time point here: newly diagnosed GD, antithyroid drugs for less than 3 months. Extracted RNA from PBMCs served as the source of the TCR library. Library construction for TCR beta used iRepertoire HTBI primers and Arm-PCR of CDR3 regions. Each CDR3 protein is one row after TCRdb ran MiXCR on the multiplex PCR reads. The table records about 500,000 distinct CDR3 sequences, 16% of them present only once. The data also belong to a second study, concerning T cells in Graves' hyperthyroidism and ophthalmopathy.

Here the sequenced sample was peripheral blood mononuclear cells (PBMCs), taken at new diagnosis, from a patient treated with antithyroid drugs. The source is a man aged 35 to 55 with Graves disease.

This clonotype has a count of ten or more. The CDR3 protein is CASSLGFYTEAFF. The CDR3 nucleotides are TGTGCCAGCAGTTTGGGGTTTTACACTGAAGCTTTCTTT. The gene calls are TRBV12-3 or TRBV12-4 and TRBJ1-1; D is unresolved. The CDR3 covers 13 residues. Trimming pared 3 bases from V and 3 bases from J, leaving 8 bases between.

This clonotype was observed a few times. The V gene is TRBV19, the J gene TRBJ2-2; 10 nucleotides line up with TRBD2. The CDR3 is 15 amino acids. CDR1 LNHDA and CDR2 SQIVND come from the germline V gene (reference sequence). Trimming took 9 bases from V and 2 from J; bases not matched to a gene: 6. The CDR3 loop is CASRRTSGNTGELFF. CDR3 DNA: TGTGCCAGCAGACGGACTAGCGGAAACACCGGGGAGCTGTTTTTT.

The chain's CDR3 is CASRGARAVYQPQHF. The DNA for the CDR3 is TGTGCCAGTAGAGGGGCCCGGGCTGTGTACCAGCCCCAGCATTTT. The genes are TRBV19 and TRBJ1-5; TRBD1 might be the D (5 bases). Between the trimmed V and J ends, which lost 6 bases and 7 bases, there was a span of 19 bases. This CDR3 is built from 15 residues. CDR1 and CDR2 (germline): LNHDA, SQIVND (reference sequence).

This chain connects TRBV20-1 to TRBJ2-3; maybe TRBD2 (5 bases). There are 11 residues in the CDR3. The germline V gene encodes CDR1 DFQATT and CDR2 SNEGSKA (reference sequence). The V end was cut by 6 bases, the J end by 2 bases, with 6 bases between. The CDR3 protein is CSARVTDTQYF. The CDR3 DNA sequence: TGCAGTGCGCGGGTCACAGATACGCAGTATTTT.

This clonotype was found a few times. The chain links TRBV6-1 to TRBJ2-5; D might be TRBD1 or TRBD2, each matching 5 bases. From germline, CDR1 is MNHNS and CDR2 SASEGT. Trimming left V 6 bases short and J 5 bases short, with 16 bases between. The CDR3 has 14 residues. CDR3 sequence: CASRGPSMGETQYF. CDR3 DNA: TGTGCCAGCAGGGGACCTAGCATGGGGGAGACCCAGTACTTC.

This clonotype was observed at least ten times. The V call is TRBV12-3 or TRBV12-4, the J call TRBJ1-1; no clear D gene. V shed 3 bases and J shed 7 bases, with 6 bases lying between them. The CDR3 sequence is 11 residues long. CDR3 amino acids: CASSLGGEAFF. The CDR3, as DNA: TGTGCCAGCAGTTTGGGCGGTGAAGCTTTCTTT.

The chain couples TRBV12-3 or TRBV12-4 to TRBJ2-1; D unclear. V lost 8 bases and J 3 bases, leaving 8 bases between the germline ends. This CDR3 has 12 amino acids. CDR3 DNA sequence: TGTGCCAGCTCTCTGTTCTACAATGAGCAGTTCTTC. This gives the protein CASSLFYNEQFF.

This clonotype was counted ten times or more. The chain combines TRBV24-1 with TRBJ2-3, with 8 bases fitting TRBD2. Losses at the gene ends were 4 bases for V and 5 bases for J; bases not matched to a gene: 7. Germline CDR1 is KGHDR and CDR2 is SFDVKD. The CDR3 is made up of 15 amino acids. CDR3 sequence: CATSDPSGSGDTQYF. CDR3 coding DNA: TGTGCCACCAGTGACCCGAGCGGGAGCGGAGATACGCAGTATTTT.

This clonotype was recorded at least ten times. This rearrangement joins TRBV7-2 to TRBJ2-7, with 12 bases identical to TRBD2. The germline V gene encodes CDR1 SGHTA and CDR2 FQGNSA. With 8 bases clipped from V and 4 bases from J, the junction kept 12 bases outside the gene matches. The length of the CDR3 is 16 residues. CDR3 DNA: TGTGCCAGCGATCCGGGGGGGACTAGCGGGTGGTACGAGCAGTACTTC. It translates to CASDPGGTSGWYEQYF.

This clonotype was counted at least ten times. This sequence joins TRBV20-1 and TRBJ2-3; no clear D. The CDR3 extends over 14 amino acids. V was shortened by 3 bases and J by 4 bases, with 14 bases between the two germline ends. The germline gives CDR1 DFQATT, CDR2 SNEGSKA (reference sequence). CDR3 nucleotides: TGCAGTGCTAGCCCCTTTAGAGTGGCAGATACGCAGTATTTT. This gives the protein CSASPFRVADTQYF.

Ten or more counts support this clonotype. The V and J genes are TRBV2 and TRBJ2-6; TRBD1 aligns across 7 bases. CDR3 size: 16 residues. V shed 7 bases, J shed 0 bases, and the junction held 6 bases outside the gene matches. Germline V gene sequence: CDR1 SNHLY, CDR2 FYNNEI. The CDR3 here is CASILDRSSGANVLTF. The CDR3 region has the DNA TGTGCCAGCATTCTGGACAGGTCCTCTGGGGCCAACGTCCTGACTTTC.

The chain recombines TRBV5-1 with TRBJ2-5, with 15 bases fitting TRBD2. Germline V gene data show CDR1 as SGHRS and CDR2 as YFSETQ. Losses at the gene ends were 3 bases for V and 6 bases for J; bases not matched to a gene: 6. There are 16 residues in the CDR3. CDR3 in DNA: TGCGCCAGCAGCTCCCGGACTAGCGGGAGGGTACAGACCCAGTACTTC. Protein sequence: CASSSRTSGRVQTQYF. Drawing the rest from reference TRBV5-1 and TRBJ2-5, the complete variable domain is KAGVTQTPRYLIKTRGQQVTLSCSPISGHRSVSWYQQTPGQGLQFLFEYFSETQRNKGNFPGRFSGRQFSNSRSEMNVSTLELGDSALYLCASSSRTSGRVQTQYFGPGTRLLVL.

Only a few counts were recorded for this clonotype. J is TRBJ2-7 and V is TRBV5-1; 11 bases fit TRBD2. Losses at the gene ends were 2 bases for V and 0 bases for J; bases not matched to a gene: 19. Germline V gene lookup returns CDR1 SGHRS and CDR2 YFSETQ. The length of the CDR3 is 21 residues. The DNA for the CDR3 is TGCGCCAGCAGCTTAACGGTACCTAGCGGGAGGCCACAAACCTCCTCCTACGAGCAGTACTTC. Its translation is CASSLTVPSGRPQTSSYEQYF.

This clonotype was seen many times. The V call is TRBV12-3 or TRBV12-4, the J call TRBJ2-5; tentatively, D is TRBD1 (7 bases). V gave up 5 bases and J gave up 3 bases, with 16 bases separating them. The length of the CDR3 is 15 residues. CDR3 loop: CASSGGTARKETQYF. DNA of the CDR3: TGTGCCAGCAGTGGCGGGACAGCAAGAAAAGAGACCCAGTACTTC.

The chain uses TRBV18 and TRBJ1-1; 9 positions match TRBD1. The germline V gene encodes CDR1 KGHSH and CDR2 LQKENI. The CDR3 runs to 15 residues. Trimming removed 3 bases from V and 3 bases from J; junction bases left unmatched: 5. CDR3 region: CASSPQQGAYTEAFF. The CDR3 bases are TGTGCCAGCTCACCGCAACAGGGGGCGTACACTGAAGCTTTCTTT.

This clonotype was recorded many times. One junction end disagrees with the germline gene, perhaps due to a read error. V gene TRBV5-1 combines with J gene TRBJ2-7; TRBD1 matches at 7 bases. CDR1 is SGHRS and CDR2 is YFSETQ in the germline V gene. The CDR3 extends over 14 amino acids. The CDR3 protein is CASSLGDSSYEQYF. The CDR3 DNA reads TGTGCCAGCAGCTTGGGGGACAGCTCCTACGAGCAGTACTTC.